This is a list of T cell receptor beta chains from one sample in a study of cytomegalovirus exposure and HLA in healthy donors. Here immunoSEQ multiplex PCR was the method, and the copy in TCRdb shows in-frame clones only, minus some. This table holds 270,000 or so clones, 80% to 95% found once. The source material was PBMCs. These receptors all stem from a girl between 2 and 10 years old in good health and CMV-seronegative. Both conserved end residues are part of each CDR3. The D gene is left open where the match is weak. Size values are once, few and many counts, or a class for expanded clones, and some rows have none.

v_call	j_call	d_call	clone_size	cdr3_nt	cdr3_aa
TRBV27	TRBJ2-1	.	.	TGTGCCAGCAGTTTACAGGGCCCATACAATGAGCAGTTCTTC	CASSLQGPYNEQFF
TRBV18	TRBJ1-2	TRBD1	.	TGTGCCAGCTCACAAAGTAGGAGACAGGGGGCTGAGAGATATGGCTACACCTTC	CASSQSRRQGAERYGYTF
TRBV6-4	TRBJ2-3	TRBD2	.	TGTGCCAGCAGTGATACAGCGGGACCTAGCACAGATACGCAGTATTTT	CASSDTAGPSTDTQYF
TRBV4-1	TRBJ1-3	.	.	TGCGCCAGCAGCCAAGATCGCTCGAGTTCTGGAAACACCATATATTTT	CASSQDRSSSGNTIYF
TRBV14	TRBJ1-6	TRBD1	.	TGTGCCAGCAGCCAAGTGGGGACAGGTTTCCGACGTAATTCACCCCTCCACTTT	CASSQVGTGFRRNSPLHF
TRBV19	TRBJ1-2	.	.	TGTGCCAGTAGTATAGTAGAAGGGGCTAATGGCTACACCTTC	CASSIVEGANGYTF
TRBV5-4	TRBJ1-2	TRBD1	.	TGTGCCAGCAGGCGGACAGGGGTGAACTATGGCTACACCTTC	CASRRTGVNYGYTF
TRBV30	TRBJ2-1	TRBD2	.	TGTGCCTGGAGCGGGAGGGACAATGAGCAGTTCTTC	CAWSGRDNEQFF
TRBV4-1	TRBJ1-1	.	.	TGCGCCAGCAGCCAGCCCTGGAGGCCCATAAGGGAGGACACTGAAGCTTTCTTT	CASSQPWRPIREDTEAFF
TRBV30	TRBJ1-3	.	.	TGTGCCTGGAACGGTGGAGGGGCTCCACACATATATTTT	CAWNGGGAPHIYF
TRBV5-1	TRBJ2-3	TRBD2	.	TGCGCCAGCAGCTTGGATGGGCCTAGCGGGAGCACCCTCACAGATACGCAGTATTTT	CASSLDGPSGSTLTDTQYF
TRBV6-5	TRBJ2-3	TRBD2	.	TGTGCCAGCAGTACTAGCGGAAGCACAGATACGCAGTATTTT	CASSTSGSTDTQYF
TRBV27	TRBJ2-1	TRBD2	.	TGTGCCAGCAGGGGTAATTATGGGGCGGGAGTAAAATACAATGAGCAGTTCTTC	CASRGNYGAGVKYNEQFF
TRBV27	TRBJ2-2	.	.	TGTGCCAGCAGTCTAGTACGGAACACCGGGGAGCTGTTTTTT	CASSLVRNTGELFF
TRBV7-7	TRBJ2-7	TRBD2	.	TGTGCTAGCAGCCGGACTAGCGGGGAGGGGGAGCAGTACTTC	CASSRTSGEGEQYF
TRBV4-1	TRBJ1-1	.	.	TGCGCCAGCAGCCAAAGCGGCCAGTTAAACACTGAAGCTTTCTTT	CASSQSGQLNTEAFF
TRBV27	TRBJ1-4	.	.	TGTGCCAGCAGTTTATCGTCAACAGGCGACCCAACTAATGAAAAACTGTTTTTT	CASSLSSTGDPTNEKLFF
TRBV4-1	TRBJ2-2	TRBD1	.	TGCGCCAAGAACCCCGGGACAGGGCGGGGCGGGGAGCTGTTTTTT	CAKNPGTGRGGELFF
TRBV5-8	TRBJ2-5	TRBD1	.	TGTGCCAGCAGCTTGGGGGCAGGGGGCCAAAAAGAGACCCAGTACTTC	CASSLGAGGQKETQYF
TRBV9	TRBJ2-1	TRBD2	.	TGTGCCAGCAGCGTGCCCCTGAAGTCGGCGGGAGGGCCTCAAGACAATGAGCAGTTCTTC	CASSVPLKSAGGPQDNEQFF
TRBV19	TRBJ2-7	.	.	TGTGCCAGTAGTATTCAGGGGAGCTCCTACGAGCAGTACTTC	CASSIQGSSYEQYF
TRBV7-9	TRBJ1-6	.	.	TGTGCCAGCAGCTTAGGGCAGGGGTTTTTCGATTCACCCCTCCACTTT	CASSLGQGFFDSPLHF
TRBV5-5	TRBJ2-1	.	once	TGTGCCAGCGGAGACGGGGTCGTAGAGCAGTTCTTC	CASGDGVVEQFF
TRBV6-5	TRBJ2-5	.	.	TGTGCCAGCAGTTACGCTCCCCCCACAGGTCTCGGGACCCAGTACTTC	CASSYAPPTGLGTQYF
TRBV29-1	TRBJ2-1	TRBD2	.	TGCAGCGCCGCCCCCGCTAGCGGGGGGAATGAGCAGTTCTTC	CSAAPASGGNEQFF
TRBV5-1	TRBJ1-4	.	.	TGCGCCAGCAGCTTAAGGCCGGGTATGACTAATGAAAAACTGTTTTTT	CASSLRPGMTNEKLFF
TRBV6-4	TRBJ2-1	TRBD2	.	TGTGCCAGCAGTGAAGGACTAGCGGCCTCCAATGAGCAGTTCTTC	CASSEGLAASNEQFF
TRBV7-9	TRBJ2-1	.	.	TGTGCCAGCGCCTACCGGGGCAATGAGCAGTTCTTC	CASAYRGNEQFF
TRBV30	TRBJ2-5	.	.	TGTGCCTGGAGCTATACGACACGTGAGACCCAGTACTTC	CAWSYTTRETQYF
TRBV5-4	TRBJ2-2	TRBD1	.	TGTGCCAGCACGTCAGGGGGAACCGGGGAGCTGTTTTTT	CASTSGGTGELFF
TRBV5-4	TRBJ1-2	.	once	TGTGCCAGCAGCTTGCGGGGTAACTATGGCTACACCTTC	CASSLRGNYGYTF
TRBV4-1	TRBJ2-7	TRBD1	.	TGCGCCAGCAGCCAAGATCGGGACAGGGGCTACGAGCAGTACTTC	CASSQDRDRGYEQYF
TRBV5-1	TRBJ2-5	TRBD1	.	TGCGCCAGCAGCTTGAGAAGACAGGGGTCAGAGACCCAGTACTTC	CASSLRRQGSETQYF
TRBV28	TRBJ2-1	TRBD2	.	TGTGCCAGCAGTTTCTCAGCGGGGGGCCCCCCCCCGCAGTTCTTC	CASSFSAGGPPPQFF
TRBV14	TRBJ2-7	TRBD2	.	TGTGCCAGCAGCCTCCGAGGTAGCGGGAGTTACGAGCAGTACTTC	CASSLRGSGSYEQYF
TRBV6-1	TRBJ1-6	TRBD1	.	TGTGCCAGCAGTGAAGCCCCCGGGACAGCGACAAATTCACCCCTCCACTTT	CASSEAPGTATNSPLHF
TRBV19	TRBJ2-7	.	.	TGTGCCAGTAGTATTACGGGGAAGGGCTACGAGCAGTACTTC	CASSITGKGYEQYF
TRBV7-9	TRBJ2-5	.	.	TGTGCCAGCAGCTCGTATCCCCCGGGACTTGGGGGAGAGACCCAGTACTTC	CASSSYPPGLGGETQYF
TRBV6-1	TRBJ1-1	TRBD1	.	TGTGCCAGCAGTGTAACAGGGGGCCACCAGGGCCCCGGAAAAGCTTTCTTT	CASSVTGGHQGPGKAFF
TRBV27	TRBJ2-7	TRBD2	.	TGTGCCAGCAGTTCCGCGACGGGACTAGCTACATGGTACGAGCAGTACTTC	CASSSATGLATWYEQYF
TRBV7-3	TRBJ2-2	.	.	TGTGCCAGCAGCCCCGGCAGGGGACCTACCGGGGAGCTGTTTTTT	CASSPGRGPTGELFF
TRBV5-1	TRBJ2-1	TRBD2	.	TGCGCCAGCAGCTTGGGGACTAGCGGGAGAAGGGAGAATGAGCAGTTCTTC	CASSLGTSGRRENEQFF
TRBV5-8	TRBJ2-2	TRBD2	.	TGTGCCAGCAGCTTGAAGGGACTAGCGGGCCCCGGGGAGCTGTTTTTT	CASSLKGLAGPGELFF
TRBV7-2	TRBJ2-4	.	.	TGTGCCAGCAGTGTTGCAGGGCCGTGGGACAAAAACATTCAGTACTTC	CASSVAGPWDKNIQYF
TRBV27	TRBJ1-1	.	.	TGTGCCAGCAGCTCCGTTACAGCAGACACTGAAGCTTTCTTT	CASSSVTADTEAFF
TRBV9	TRBJ2-5	.	.	TGTGCCAGCAGCGTAGGCCAGGGGCTAGAGACCCAGTACTTC	CASSVGQGLETQYF
TRBV25-1	TRBJ1-2	TRBD1	.	TGTGCCAGCAGTGAATACAGGGGGTTAGGCTACACCTTC	CASSEYRGLGYTF
TRBV7-3	TRBJ1-1	.	.	TGTGCCAGCAGCTTAAGCGCAGGGAACACTGAAGCTTTCTTT	CASSLSAGNTEAFF
TRBV6-6	TRBJ1-1	.	.	TGTGCCAGCGACAGAGGTAACACTGAAGCTTTCTTT	CASDRGNTEAFF
TRBV27	TRBJ1-2	.	.	TGTGCCAGCAGTTTTTCTTCTAACTATGGCTACACCTTC	CASSFSSNYGYTF
TRBV30	TRBJ1-6	TRBD1	.	TGTGCCTGGAGTGTACGGGGGACAGGGGATTCACCCCTCCACTTT	CAWSVRGTGDSPLHF
TRBV2	TRBJ2-2	.	.	TGTGCCAGCGGTGAGCAGGCCTACGGGGAGCTGTTTTTT	CASGEQAYGELFF